This T cell receptor beta chain was captured in a study of CXCR3-negative and CXCR3-positive naive CD8 T cells. The germline gives CDR1 SQVTM, CDR2 ANQGSEA. The CDR3 loop spans 16 amino acids. In regard to this clonotype: Its target is unknown.

5' RACE that incorporated UMI labels was used to prepare the TRB cDNA libraries. TCRdb reanalyzed the 5' RACE reads, giving one entry per CDR3 protein sequence and no DNA. Reported are some 120,000 distinct CDR3 sequences; the ten largest clones contain around 0.62%. A CD45RO-CCR7+CD27+CD95- phenotype identified naive CD8+ T cells. Findings of the study overall: Whereas both naive subsets had comparably high diversity, memory CD8+ cells had much lower diversity. Hydrophobicity was higher for TRB CDR3s found in CXCR3-positive naive cells than in CXCR3-negative naive cells.

This clonotype was sampled from a human donor in good health. Some clones in this sample may be carry-over from other donors' samples. The chain joins TRBV29-1 to TRBJ2-1; TCRdb lists TRBD1, though no DNA is available to test this call. Input material: naive CXCR3+ CD8+ T cells from blood. Subset of the sample: CD45RO-CCR7+CD27+CD95- naive CD8+ T cells expressing CXCR3 (TNR3+). CDR3 protein: CSVEGRDTPGNNEQFF.